A single sample gave rise to the 18 T cell receptor beta chains below, sequenced in a study of Graves' ophthalmopathy and Graves' hyperthyroidism. RNA transcripts served as template for amplifying TCR beta CDR3 sequences. Second-round multiplex PCR came after a first-round RT-PCR that employed HTBI primers. TCRdb re-called the multiplex PCR reads through MiXCR, storing one row per CDR3 protein. The data show some 520,000 distinct CDR3 sequences, about an eighth seen once. The sequencing input was blood. The receptors shown here come from a woman aged 25-40 years with Graves' ophthalmopathy.

This clonotype was observed at least ten times. V and J are TRBV29-1 and TRBJ2-5; no definite D call. CDR1 SQVTM and CDR2 ANQGSEA come from the germline V gene. The CDR3 runs to 14 residues. DNA for the CDR3: TGCAGTGAGCCTATGTCGCAGCCGAGAGAGACCCAGTACTTC. Its protein product is CSEPMSQPRETQYF.

In its sample, this clonotype was seen many times. V usage is TRBV6-2 or TRBV6-3 and J usage is TRBJ2-5; D not resolved. The CDR3 extends over 15 amino acids. V was cut by 0 bases and J by 1 base, with 9 bases left in between. Per germline, CDR1 MNHEY and CDR2 SVGEGT. In DNA form, the CDR3 reads TGTGCCAGCAGTTACTCCTACGTCTCCCAAGAGACCCAGTACTTC. Protein product: CASSYSYVSQETQYF.

This clonotype was picked up many times. One junction end disagrees with the germline gene, perhaps due to a read error. This chain links TRBV5-1 with TRBJ1-3; D gene ambiguous. The CDR3 has 13 residues. Germline V gives CDR1 SGHRS, CDR2 YFSETQ. DNA for the CDR3: TGCGCCAGCAGCTCGGATCTGGGAAACACCATGTATTTT. Protein: CASSSDLGNTMYF. The variable domain in full, with the rest retrieved from reference TRBV5-1 and TRBJ1-3, is KAGVTQTPRYLIKTRGQQVTLSCSPISGHRSVSWYQQTPGQGLQFLFEYFSETQRNKGNFPGRFSGRQFSNSRSEMNVSTLELGDSALYLCASSSDLGNTMYFGEGSWLTVV.

Many counts were recorded for this clonotype. This chain connects TRBV7-3 to TRBJ2-5; D perhaps matches TRBD1 (6 bases). The CDR3 sequence is 15 residues long. The V and J ends lost 2 bases and 3 bases respectively, with 13 bases between them. CDR1 is SGHTA and CDR2 is FQGTGA in the germline V gene. This CDR3 reads CASSLSGAGEETQYF. As DNA, the CDR3 is TGTGCCAGCAGCTTATCAGGGGCAGGGGAAGAGACCCAGTACTTC.

This clonotype has at least ten counts. This chain joins TRBV19 and TRBJ1-2, with a tentative D call TRBD1 (6 bases). The CDR3 length is 13 residues. Germline values: CDR1 LNHDA, CDR2 SQIVND (reference sequence). V gave up 8 bases and J gave up 4 bases, with 14 bases separating them. The DNA for the CDR3 is TGTGCCAGTGCCTCCGGGGGCGCCTATGGCTACACCTTC. It specifies CASASGGAYGYTF.

This clonotype was picked up one time. The chain uses TRBV11-1 and TRBJ1-1; 7 bases agree with TRBD1. V was pared by 5 bases and J by 8 bases, with 8 bases of the junction left unmatched. From germline, CDR1 is SGHAT and CDR2 FQDESV (reference sequence). The CDR3 is 13 residues long. This CDR3 is CASSHRGLHEAFF. In nucleotides, the CDR3 is TGTGCCAGCAGCCACAGGGGCCTTCACGAAGCTTTCTTT.

This clonotype came up a few times. The chain links TRBV29-1 to TRBJ2-5; D unresolved. This CDR3 spans 13 amino acids. The germline V gene has CDR1 SQVTM and CDR2 ANQGSEA. Trimming stripped 4 bases from V and 5 bases from J, with 14 bases between. CDR3 in DNA: TGCAGCGTTGCGGCCCGGTTGGCGGAGACCCAGTACTTC. It encodes CSVAARLAETQYF.

This clonotype turned up a few times. The chain links TRBV6-5 to TRBJ2-7; possibly TRBD1 for D (6 bases). Trimming left V 2 bases short and J 2 bases short, with 13 bases between. Germline V CDR1 and CDR2: MNHEY, SVGAGI. The CDR3 contains 15 residues. The CDR3 DNA follows: TGTGCCAGCAGTTACCAGGGGCTCTCCACCTACGAGCAGTACTTC. This sequence encodes CASSYQGLSTYEQYF.

The table lists this clonotype with many counts. This rearrangement joins TRBV2 to TRBJ2-7, with 12 bases that match TRBD2. The germline V gene has CDR1 SNHLY and CDR2 FYNNEI. The CDR3 sequence is 17 residues long. V lost 6 bases to trimming and J lost 2 bases; unmatched junction nucleotides: 11. CDR3 nucleotides: TGTGCCAGCAGCCAAAACCTAGCGGGAGGGCCCGCCTACGAGCAGTACTTC. Its protein is CASSQNLAGGPAYEQYF.

This clonotype was seen ten or more times. The chain has TRBV24-1 and TRBJ1-1; no clear D. Germline V lookup: CDR1 KGHDR, CDR2 SFDVKD. The CDR3 loop spans 13 amino acids. V lost 4 bases to trimming and J lost 1 base, with 6 bases between them. The CDR3 DNA is TGTGCCACCAGTGACAACAGGAACACTGAAGCTTTCTTT. Protein sequence: CATSDNRNTEAFF.

This clonotype has ten or more counts. The CDR3 spells CASSLNLLGYEQYF. CDR3 sequence (DNA): TGTGCCAGCAGCCTCAACCTACTAGGCTACGAGCAGTACTTC. This chain joins TRBV28 and TRBJ2-7; D is perhaps TRBD2 (5 bases). Per the germline V gene, CDR1 is MDHEN and CDR2 is SYDVKM. CDR3 length: 14 amino acids. V gave up 6 bases and J gave up 3 bases, with 15 bases separating them. The entire variable domain, with the rest obtained from reference TRBV28 and TRBJ2-7, is as follows: DVKVTQSSRYLVKRTGEKVFLECVQDMDHENMFWYRQDPGLGLRLIYFSYDVKMKEKGDIPEGYSVSREKKERFSLILESASTNQTSMYLCASSLNLLGYEQYFGPGTRLTVT.

This clonotype was found many times. The chain is built from TRBV6-1 and TRBJ1-5, with TRBD1 identical over 9 bases. The germline V gene has CDR1 MNHNS and CDR2 SASEGT. The CDR3 extends over 16 amino acids. V trimming: 0 bases; J trimming: 8 bases; junction bases outside the gene matches: 8. CDR3 protein: CASSEALWTGAEPQHF. The CDR3 DNA follows: TGTGCCAGCAGTGAAGCGCTGTGGACAGGGGCTGAGCCCCAGCATTTT.

This clonotype was found many times. The CDR3 DNA reads as TGTGCCAGCAGTGCAAACAGGCCCCAGAACACTGAAGCTTTCTTT. Translation: CASSANRPQNTEAFF. The V and J genes are TRBV25-1 and TRBJ1-1, with D perhaps TRBD1 (5 bases). The CDR3 extends over 15 amino acids. Germline lookup yields CDR1 MGHDK and CDR2 SYGVNS. The V end was cut by 4 bases, the J end by 1 base, with 13 bases between.

This chain joins TRBV6-1 and TRBJ2-7; 9 nucleotides align to TRBD2. The junction had 5 bases not matched to a gene; V was cut back by 6 bases and J by 5 bases. The CDR3 consists of 13 residues. CDR1 and CDR2 (germline): MNHNS, SASEGT. The chain's CDR3 is CASSPGLAHEQYF. The CDR3 nucleotides are TGTGCCAGCAGCCCGGGACTAGCCCACGAGCAGTACTTC.

In its sample, this clonotype was seen many times. V usage is TRBV7-2 and J usage is TRBJ2-4; 7 positions agree with TRBD2. Germline CDR1 and CDR2: SGHTA and FQGNSA. There are 12 residues in the CDR3. V was clipped by 1 base and J by 14 bases; unmatched bases: 5. The chain's CDR3 is CASSLEVGGKYF. In DNA, the CDR3 is TGTGCCAGCAGCTTAGAGGTGGGGGGGAAGTACTTC. The full variable domain, with the rest looked up from reference TRBV7-2 and TRBJ2-4, is GAGVSQSPSNKVTEKGKDVELRCDPISGHTALYWYRQSLGQGLEFLIYFQGNSAPDKSGLPSDRFSAERTGGSVSTLTIQRTQQEDSAVYLCASSLEVGGKYFGAGTRLSVL.

This clonotype was counted many times. CDR3 sequence reads: CASSPRQGMIHEQYF. The CDR3 DNA sequence: TGTGCCAGCAGCCCCCGACAGGGTATGATCCACGAGCAGTACTTC. V and J are TRBV7-6 and TRBJ2-7; 7 positions agree with TRBD1. Germline values: CDR1 SGHVS, CDR2 FNYEAQ. The CDR3 runs to 15 residues. The junction had 12 bases not matched to a gene; V was cut back by 5 bases and J by 5 bases.

This clonotype occurred many times. The J gene is TRBJ2-7, the V gene TRBV4-2; the D gene could be TRBD1 or TRBD2 (5 bases each). The CDR3 covers 15 residues. Germline assignment: CDR1 LGHNA and CDR2 YNFKEQ. Trimming stripped 1 base from V and 3 bases from J, with 13 bases between. The CDR3 DNA reads TGTGCCAGCAGCCAAGTGGTCGGGGCCCACTACGAGCAGTACTTC. Its protein product is CASSQVVGAHYEQYF.

This clonotype was detected many times. V and J are TRBV6-2 or TRBV6-3 and TRBJ1-6; D uncertain. CDR3 length: 14 residues. Germline values: CDR1 MNHEY, CDR2 SVGEGT. Trimming shortened V by 2 bases and J by 8 bases, and 10 bases separated the two germline ends. CDR3 nucleotide sequence: TGTGCCAGCAGTTACGAAGGAAGTCATTCACCCCTCCACTTT. It yields the protein CASSYEGSHSPLHF.